This is a list of T cell receptor beta chains from one sample in a study of T cell repertoires in cytomegalovirus infection. TCRdb analysed the reads with MiXCR anew, one entry per CDR3 protein. The repertoire holds more than 200,000 distinct CDR3 sequences, with approximately 9.1% as singletons. Sequencing was carried out using PBMCs. Receptors originate from a human donor in good health (CMV status not recorded). Some clones in this sample may be carry-over from other donors' samples. Each CDR3 is given with its conserved first and last residue. Fields, in order: clone size, J gene, CDR3 length, V gene, D gene, CDR3 DNA, CDR3 protein. The D gene is left open where the match is weak. For some rows the clone size is stated as once, few or many, or as a class when expanded; others skip it.

.	TRBJ1-2	15	TRBV20-1	.	TGCAGTGCCTCGGGAGGGACGGCAGAGAACTATGGCTACACCTTC	CSASGGTAENYGYTF
many	TRBJ2-7	14	TRBV29-1	.	TGCAGCGTTGAAGAGGCCGGCAGGAGAAACGAGCAGTACTTC	CSVEEAGRRNEQYF
few	TRBJ1-5	15	TRBV28	TRBD1	TGTGCCAGCAGTCGACAGGGCCGTTTTCATCAGCCCCAGCATTTT	CASSRQGRFHQPQHF
few	TRBJ1-2	14	TRBV7-8	TRBD1	TGTGCCAGCAGTGACAGGGATCCTAACTATGGCTACACCTTC	CASSDRDPNYGYTF
few	TRBJ2-5	15	TRBV12-3/TRBV12-4	TRBD1	TGTGCCAGCAGTTTTAGACAGGGGGCGCAAGAGACCCAGTACTTC	CASSFRQGAQETQYF
many	TRBJ2-2	16	TRBV7-6	TRBD1	TGTGCCAGCAGCCCCCAGACAGGGAAAAACACCGGGGAGCTGTTTTTT	CASSPQTGKNTGELFF
many	TRBJ1-3	12	TRBV7-2	.	TGTGCCAGCAGCTTAGCTGGAAACACCATATATTTT	CASSLAGNTIYF
many	TRBJ1-4	16	TRBV7-9	TRBD1	TGTGCCAGCAGCCCCAGGACAGGGGACGCTAATGAAAAACTGTTTTTT	CASSPRTGDANEKLFF
few	TRBJ1-2	14	TRBV14	TRBD1	TGTGCCAGCAGCCAAGGACAGGGCGGTTATGGCTACACCTTC	CASSQGQGGYGYTF
.	TRBJ2-7	16	TRBV2	TRBD1	TGTGCCAGCAGTGAAAGGGGTACAGGGGCCACCTACGAGCAGTACTTC	CASSERGTGATYEQYF
.	TRBJ1-6	14	TRBV7-4	.	TGTGCCAGCAGCTTAGAGGGCAGCTATTCACCCCTCCACTTT	CASSLEGSYSPLHF
few	TRBJ2-1	15	TRBV7-2	TRBD2	TGTGCCAGCAGTTCCGGACTAGCGGGGGGGGAGGCGGAGTTCTTC	CASSSGLAGGEAEFF
.	TRBJ2-2	14	TRBV7-9	TRBD2	TGTGCCAGCAGCCCCCGACTAGCCCACGGGGAGCTGTTTTTT	CASSPRLAHGELFF
few	TRBJ2-2	16	TRBV11-2	.	TGTGCCAGCAGCTTAGTCGCTTTGCCGAAAACCGGGGAGCTGTTTTTT	CASSLVALPKTGELFF
many	TRBJ2-7	14	TRBV11-1	TRBD2	TGTGCCAGCAGATCCCCGGGACTAGTCTACGAGCAGTACTTC	CASRSPGLVYEQYF
.	TRBJ1-1	15	TRBV7-6	.	TGTGCCAGCAGCTTAGGGACGGGCGAGGGCACTGAAGCTTTCTTT	CASSLGTGEGTEAFF
many	TRBJ2-7	17	TRBV7-2	.	TGTGCCAGCAGCAGGGGGGGGGCAGGGGTAAGGGGCTACGAGCAGTACTTC	CASSRGGAGVRGYEQYF
many	TRBJ2-7	14	TRBV20-1	TRBD2	TGCAGTGTGGCGGGAGACTATCCTTTTCTCGAGCAGTACTTC	CSVAGDYPFLEQYF
.	TRBJ1-6	13	TRBV11-2	.	TGTGCCAGCAGCTTACCGGGGCGTCGAGCCCTCCACTTT	CASSLPGRRALHF
.	TRBJ2-2	14	TRBV4-2	TRBD1	TGTGCCAGCTACGGGACAGGGAATCCCGGGGAGCTGTTTTTT	CASYGTGNPGELFF
many	TRBJ1-6	17	TRBV11-2	.	TGTGCCAGCAGCTTAGTCCCCTCAGGCTTCAATAATTCACCCCTCCACTTT	CASSLVPSGFNNSPLHF
many	TRBJ1-2	14	TRBV6-6	.	TGTGCCAGCAGTTACTCAGGGAGAGGCTATGGCTACACCTTC	CASSYSGRGYGYTF
many	TRBJ1-5	15	TRBV5-1	.	TGTGCCAGCAGCTTAGGAGGGGATAGCAATCAGCCCCAGCATTTT	CASSLGGDSNQPQHF
.	TRBJ1-1	15	TRBV12-3/TRBV12-4	.	TGTGCCAGCAGTTTTCGGGGGGGAACGGTGACTGAAGCTTTCTTT	CASSFRGGTVTEAFF
many	TRBJ1-1	15	TRBV7-2	.	TGTGCCAGCAGCTTAGCTGGCACAATGAACACTGAAGCTTTCTTT	CASSLAGTMNTEAFF
.	TRBJ1-2	13	TRBV28	.	TGTGCCAGCAGTTCACGGAACAGGGATGGCTACACCTTC	CASSSRNRDGYTF
many	TRBJ1-2	16	TRBV7-2	TRBD1	TGTGCCAGCAGCCATCCAGGGGGCGGGTTTGGCTATGGCTACACCTTC	CASSHPGGGFGYGYTF
many	TRBJ1-2	15	TRBV7-2	TRBD1	TGTGCCAGCAGCTTAGCGCAGGACAGGGCGCAAGGCTACACCTTC	CASSLAQDRAQGYTF
few	TRBJ2-3	20	TRBV20-1	TRBD1	TGCAGTGCTAGACTTCCTTTAGGGACAGGGGGCGAAGATAGCACAGATACGCAGTATTTT	CSARLPLGTGGEDSTDTQYF
few	TRBJ1-4	14	TRBV2	.	TGTGCCAGCAGTGAACGCAGATATAATGAAAAACTGTTTTTT	CASSERRYNEKLFF
many	TRBJ2-7	16	TRBV7-8	.	TGTGCCAGCAGCTCGCCCCGACCGGGTACCTCTACCGAGCAGTACTTC	CASSSPRPGTSTEQYF
many	TRBJ2-2	16	TRBV7-2	.	TGTGCCAGCAGGTTCCCCGCGGGGGCGGTAACCGGGGAGCTGTTTTTT	CASRFPAGAVTGELFF
many	TRBJ2-1	17	TRBV19	TRBD2	TGTGCCAGTACCCGAGGGCGGGAGGGCCTAAGGTACAATGAGCAGTTCTTC	CASTRGREGLRYNEQFF
many	TRBJ2-1	21	TRBV7-2	TRBD2	TGTGCCAGCAGCCCTAAAGCCCCAAACCTAGCGGGAGGGCCAGGCCACAATGAGCAGTTCTTC	CASSPKAPNLAGGPGHNEQFF
few	TRBJ2-7	14	TRBV5-1	.	TGCGCCAGCAGCTTGGGAGGGGAAAGCTACGAGCAGTACTTC	CASSLGGESYEQYF
few	TRBJ2-1	12	TRBV18	.	TGTGCCAGCTCACCAGGCGGCGATGAGCAGTTCTTC	CASSPGGDEQFF
few	TRBJ1-1	14	TRBV19	.	TGTGCCAGTAGTATAGGGAGGGGTCGAACTGAAGCTTTCTTT	CASSIGRGRTEAFF
few	TRBJ1-2	14	TRBV29-1	.	TGCAGCGTTGTCAGCGGGGGCCTTTCTAATGGCTACACCTTC	CSVVSGGLSNGYTF
many	TRBJ2-7	14	TRBV7-2	TRBD1	TGTGCCAGCAGCTCAGGACAGGGACCCTACGAGCAGTACTTC	CASSSGQGPYEQYF